This TCR beta chain was identified during a study of T cell responses to AZD1222 COVID-19 vaccine. The CDR3 length is 14 residues. Looked up from germline, CDR1 is SGHVS and CDR2 is FQNEAQ. Trimming stripped 0 bases from V and 8 bases from J, with 13 bases between. As regards this clone: Its cognate antigen is unknown.

The protocol was immunoSEQ multiplex PCR, while the TCRdb copy is restricted to in-frame clones and leaves out a portion. This sample carries around 190,000 clones, roughly 92% of them seen once, and the ten largest clones take 1% to 1.5%. General study points: Seropositivity was recorded at baseline in only a handful of AZD1222 recipients. At 160-218 and 743-854, vaccine-associated CD4 TCRs were dominant, and they spanned spike. Receipt of two AZD1222 doses was followed by a rise in Spike-specific TCR breadth and depth.

The material sequenced was peripheral blood, taken on day 0 of AZD1222 vaccination. The rearrangement joins TRBV7-8 to TRBJ1-2, with D perhaps TRBD1 (5 bases). This clonotype originated in an adult in good health. CDR3 in DNA: TGTGCCAGCAGCTTAGCGCTATTTTCAGGGGGCTACACCTTC. Protein sequence: CASSLALFSGGYTF.